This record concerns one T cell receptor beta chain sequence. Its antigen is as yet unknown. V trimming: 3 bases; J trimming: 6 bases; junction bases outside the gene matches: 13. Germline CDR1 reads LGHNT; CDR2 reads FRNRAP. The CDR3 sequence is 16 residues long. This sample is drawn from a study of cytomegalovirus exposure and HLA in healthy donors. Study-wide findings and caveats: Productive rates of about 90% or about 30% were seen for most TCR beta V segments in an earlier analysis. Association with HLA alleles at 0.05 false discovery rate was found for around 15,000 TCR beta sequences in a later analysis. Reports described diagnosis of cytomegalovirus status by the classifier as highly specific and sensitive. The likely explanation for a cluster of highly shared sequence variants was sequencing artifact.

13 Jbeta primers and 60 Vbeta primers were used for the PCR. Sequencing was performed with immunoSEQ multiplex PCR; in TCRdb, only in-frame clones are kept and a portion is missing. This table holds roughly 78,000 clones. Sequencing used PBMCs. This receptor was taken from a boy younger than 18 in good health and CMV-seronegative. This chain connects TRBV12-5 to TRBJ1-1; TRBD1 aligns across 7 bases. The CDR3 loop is CASGFSPTGYISEAFF. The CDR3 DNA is TGTGCTAGTGGTTTCTCCCCGACAGGGTACATCTCTGAAGCTTTCTTT. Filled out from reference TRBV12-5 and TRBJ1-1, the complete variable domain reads DARVTQTPRHKVTEMGQEVTMRCQPILGHNTVFWYRQTMMQGLELLAYFRNRAPLDDSGMPKDRFSAEMPDATLATLKIQPSEPRDSAVYFCASGFSPTGYISEAFFGQGTRLTVV.